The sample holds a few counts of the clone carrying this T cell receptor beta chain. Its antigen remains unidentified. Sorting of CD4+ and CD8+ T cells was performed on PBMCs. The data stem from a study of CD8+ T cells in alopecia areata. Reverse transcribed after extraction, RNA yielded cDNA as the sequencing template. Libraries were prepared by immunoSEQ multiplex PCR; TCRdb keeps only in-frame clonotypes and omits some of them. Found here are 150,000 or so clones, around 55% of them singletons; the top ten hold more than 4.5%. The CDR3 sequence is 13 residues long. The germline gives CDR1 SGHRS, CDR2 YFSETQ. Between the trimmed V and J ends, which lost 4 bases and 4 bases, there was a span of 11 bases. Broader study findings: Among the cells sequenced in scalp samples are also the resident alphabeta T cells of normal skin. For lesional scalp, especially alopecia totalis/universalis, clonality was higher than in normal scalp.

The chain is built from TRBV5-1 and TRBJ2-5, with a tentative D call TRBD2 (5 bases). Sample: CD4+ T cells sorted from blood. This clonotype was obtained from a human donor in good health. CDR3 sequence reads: CASSPTGRETQYF. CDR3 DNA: TGCGCCAGCAGCCCGACGGGGAGAGAGACCCAGTACTTC. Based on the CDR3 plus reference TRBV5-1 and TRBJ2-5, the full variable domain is KAGVTQTPRYLIKTRGQQVTLSCSPISGHRSVSWYQQTPGQGLQFLFEYFSETQRNKGNFPGRFSGRQFSNSRSEMNVSTLELGDSALYLCASSPTGRETQYFGPGTRLLVL.